The present TCR beta chain was sequenced within a study of cytomegalovirus exposure and HLA in healthy donors (dated by TCRdb to about 2017). At the level of the whole study: In an earlier analysis of roughly 590 of the donors, approximately 300 Gb of sequence data and 117 million unique TCR beta sequences from about 179 million T cells were reported. Approximately 330 gigabases of sequencing data and roughly 80 million unique TCR sequences made up an early release that covered several hundred HLA-typed donors. The genetic ancestry cluster associated with self-reported Caucasian donors included 81% of the roughly 400 genotyped donors. The study was designed to test whether signatures of past pathogen exposure could be identified by cataloging public T cell receptors. The study used immunosequencing to profile the T cell repertoires of about 670 subjects and linked those repertoires to cytomegalovirus serostatus. Along with the roughly 610-subject first cohort, a separate validation cohort of over a hundred different subjects was used. The study combined high-throughput TCR immunosequencing, statistical association of individual TCRs with disease status, and machine learning to predict cytomegalovirus infection status. A later analysis re-analyzed previously published TCR beta repertoires from 666 donors and added high-resolution HLA genotyping to study TCR occurrence patterns. The later analysis used no new phenotypic data to find candidate immune exposures, relying instead on TCR beta sequences and their occurrence across donors. In an earlier analysis of several hundred of the donors, high-throughput TCR beta sequencing was used to judge whether each TCR beta V gene segment behaved as functional or pseudogenic. Donor age, sex, ethnicity and CMV serostatus were compiled together with the repertoire data. In a later genetic analysis, genome-wide SNP genotypes for about 55% of the roughly 700 donors were used, and that subset was treated as a discovery cohort. All discovery cohort repertoires had been generated using a single sequencing platform. Both class I and class II loci were covered by HLA typing, at four-digit resolution. The number of typed donors differed by locus: roughly 620-640 for A, B, C, DRB1 and DQB1; roughly 510 for DQA1; approximately 600 for DPA1; and around 450 for DPB1. Four to six DR-DQ haplotypes were handled as single units for association and clustering, since linkage in the cohort was strong. Among 300 to 450 genotyped donors of the cohort, an average of around 240,000 unique TCR beta nucleotide sequences were sequenced per donor, roughly 20% of them non-productive. Beyond this particular receptor, the publication reports: An earlier analysis of around 600 of the donors showed that most TCR beta V segments appeared in productive rearrangements either about 90% or about 30% of the time, which broadly matched IMGT annotations. Assigning TCR associations to individual alleles was difficult when HLA alleles, especially DR and DQ, strongly co-occurred. Linkage disequilibrium might explain the correlated functional status among segregating V segments, but an unknown experimental factor could not be ruled out. The authors suggested that the approach could potentially be generalized to other disease states and immunological phenotypes. The cohort was sequenced for TCR beta chains only, and without alpha or paired-chain data the features that could be detected were limited. In a later analysis, several top co-occurrence clusters were reported to appear linked to parvovirus B19, influenza, CMV and Epstein-Barr virus. Sequencing depth was assumed to be roughly uniform across donors in the presence/absence analyses, though that assumption may not hold. Because HLA typing was unavailable for some donors at each locus, only the typed subset was used in association tests. A further reported finding was that TCR beta sequences accurately predicted the HLA-A and HLA-B alleles for most subjects in the first cohort. According to a later genetic analysis, donors in an Asian-associated ancestry cluster had fewer N-insertions in productive TCRs than the approximately 690-donor mean. For the cohort, immune exposure information was limited to CMV serostatus. Around 16 rarely observed V segments, including chromosome 9 orphons, were excluded from the earlier analysis of some 590 of the donors because counts were too low. In vitro tests confirmed that three of the cytomegalovirus-associated TCR beta chains recognize cytomegalovirus antigens. In both the original and validation cohorts, the classifier was reported to diagnose cytomegalovirus status with high specificity and sensitivity. V-gene and J-gene trimming of TCR beta chains was associated with a missense DCLRE1C variant in a later genetic analysis, and the association was replicated in an independent cohort. A cluster of highly shared sequence variants was judged likely to be a technical artifact of the sequencing pipeline. Some IMGT-functional V segments, including TRBV6-2 and TRBV6-3, could not be told apart with the 87-base-pair reads, so those segments were excluded. Specific HLA alleles were associated with over 15,000 TCR beta sequences at a false discovery rate of 0.05 in a later analysis. The study listed approximately 150 TCR beta chains as associated with cytomegalovirus. A later analysis found that HLA-associated TCR beta chains were more clonally expanded and had lower generation probabilities than equally common non-associated chains. In a later analysis, TCR association rates were found to vary across HLA loci, with the most associated TCRs seen for DRB1 alleles and the fewest for HLA-C alleles. Most TCR sequences were observed very rarely across donors, whereas some public TCRs were present in many individuals. According to a later analysis, most CMV-associated TCR beta chains appeared to be HLA-restricted, and the HLA associations seemed to be driven largely by CMV exposure.

From cysteine to phenylalanine, the CDR3 is 14 amino acids long. This entry keeps only the CDR3 DNA: 42 bases, framed from base 1. CDR1 and CDR2 (KGHSH, LQKENI) derive from the germline V gene. V is clipped by 0 bases and J by 3 bases, and the sequence between their germline boundaries is 5 bases long. Comment on this clone: It lacks a known antigen. Per-base quality was not reported, and no clone a single base away is much larger than it.

The cohort consisted of 666 healthy bone marrow donors. At the time of sampling, every cohort member was nominally healthy, though immune exposures that went unrecorded were likely present. The donor tested CMV seronegative and was one of the 352 seronegative cohort members. A peripheral blood sample was provided by each donor, and peripheral blood mononuclear cells were used for TCR beta sequencing. The Qiagen DNeasy Blood Extraction Kit was used to extract genomic DNA from the blood cell samples. The library came from the immunoSEQ multiplex PCR assay. The multiplex PCR relied on a mix of 60 forward primers for TCR Vbeta segments and 13 reverse primers for TCR Jbeta segments. A multiplex PCR assay on genomic DNA amplified the CDR3 region of rearranged TCR beta genes. On the Illumina HiSeq System, the amplified TCR beta libraries were sequenced as 87-base-pair reads. The source study handled its data this way. In a later analysis, around 80 million unique TCR beta chains were counted across the approximately 670 repertoires, and some 10 million of these chains were shared by at least two donors. To remove PCR and sequencing errors, raw reads were error-corrected and collapsed into unique sequences using a nearest-neighbor algorithm that merged closely related sequences. CDR3 sequences were aligned to IMGT reference sequences to assign V, D and J gene segments. For a sequence to be retained, a match of at least six nucleotides to both a V gene segment and a J gene segment was required. Rearrangements were classified as productive when the CDR3 lacked stop codons and remained in frame with V and J, and all other rearrangements were classified as non-productive. CDR3 was defined by IMGT convention, running from the second conserved V-encoded cysteine to the conserved J-encoded phenylalanine. Sequences without an unambiguous match to a single V gene segment were excluded from the earlier analysis of 587 of the donors. In an earlier analysis of a few hundred of the donors, a V segment was called functional when productive rearrangements were above 56.7%, and segregating when the standard deviation between donors exceeded 5%. To diagnose cytomegalovirus status from the catalog of TCR beta chain sequences, a statistical classification framework was built. V and J gene assignment, in a later analysis, came from comparing TCR nucleotide sequences with IMGT/GENE-DB human TR gene sequences. A later analysis assigned CDR3 sequences and most-parsimonious VDJ recombination scenarios with the TCRdist pipeline. In a later analysis, every TCR beta chain was defined by the combination of its CDR3 amino acid sequence and its V-gene family, and reads without a unique V-gene family were dropped. As a way to deal with suspected cross-contamination and a sequencing artifact, a later analysis dropped 500 to 700 nucleotide sequences that were highly shared and had low generation probability. In a later analysis, a clonal expansion index for each public chain was calculated from normalized within-repertoire ranks of inferred template counts. In a later analysis, generation probabilities were computed with a VDJ recombination model fitted to out-of-frame rearrangements, and the resulting probabilities were checked against IGoR. In a later analysis, hypergeometric tests were used to score TCR-TCR, TCR-HLA and TCR-CMV co-occurrence, with a repertoire-size bias correction applied to TCR pairs. To estimate false discovery rates, a later analysis permuted the HLA or CMV assignments 20 times. In a later analysis, co-occurring TCRs were grouped using DBSCAN, and TCRdist sequence similarity was added for clustering within HLA-allele-positive subsets. Repertoires with fewer than 30,000 or more than 120,000 public chains, plus five repertoires with anomalous nucleotide sharing, were excluded from co-occurrence clustering. Drawn from immuneACCESS, this table holds only the in-frame rearrangements with V and J called that TCRdb kept. Clones are partly lost; checked studies trace under half to an unresolved V gene and leave the rest unexplained. V and J calls and clone size are given by that table; D and trimming were obtained from the DNA. This sample lists 170,000 or so clones; around 77% were detected once. 1.5% to 2% of the sample goes to the ten largest clones.

The sequenced sample was PBMCs. This chain is built from TRBV18 and TRBJ2-2; a confident D gene designation cannot be given. This clonotype was sampled from a woman in her twenties or thirties in good health and CMV-seronegative. The CDR3 reads CASSPPLDTGELFF. DNA sequence: TGTGCCAGCTCACCACCTTTAGACACCGGGGAGCTGTTTTTT.